Below are 30 T cell receptor beta chains sequenced from a single sample in a study of CD8+CD57+ T cells in acquired aplastic anemia. Genomic DNA, the template, was used for profiling of the TCR beta VDJ and CDR3. TCRdb itself ran the reads through MiXCR, one entry per CDR3 protein. The sample has under 200,000 distinct CDR3 sequences, roughly 48% seen once; the top ten hold about 1.1%. Material for sequencing was sorted CD4+, CD8+, or CD8+CD57+ T cells (not recorded which) from PBMCs. These receptor sequences come from a human donor in good health.

This chain joins TRBV20-1 and TRBJ2-7, with TRBD2 identical over 9 bases. Germline-derived CDR1 and CDR2 are DFQATT and SNEGSKA (reference sequence). This CDR3 contains 15 residues. J was trimmed by 5 bases and V by 0 bases; bases with no gene match: 8. The chain's CDR3 is CSARDLAGGPHEQYF. The CDR3 DNA sequence: TGCAGTGCTAGAGATCTCGCGGGAGGGCCCCACGAGCAGTACTTC.

The chain combines TRBV7-2 with TRBJ2-6; D gene ambiguous. V was trimmed by 5 bases and J by 0 bases, leaving 8 bases between them. Germline CDR1 reads SGHTA; CDR2 reads FQGNSA. The CDR3 has 15 residues. The CDR3 DNA reads as TGTGCCAGCAGCCACGACGGCTCTGGGGCCAACGTCCTGACTTTC. Translation gives CASSHDGSGANVLTF.

The sample holds one count of this clonotype. The chain couples TRBV20-1 to TRBJ2-3; TRBD2 aligns across 7 bases. V lost 3 bases, J lost 6 bases, and 12 bases stayed unmatched. Germline lookup yields CDR1 DFQATT and CDR2 SNEGSKA (reference sequence). The CDR3 runs to 15 residues. CDR3 bases: TGCAGTGCTAGTGTACTTCGACTAGCTTCGGATACGCAGTATTTT. It encodes CSASVLRLASDTQYF.

This clonotype was recorded many times. One end of the junction fails to match germline, which may point to a read error. The chain has TRBV12-3 or TRBV12-4 and TRBJ2-7; 9 positions match TRBD1. The CDR3 spans 12 residues. The CDR3 DNA follows: TGTGCCAGCAGTAACCCCGGGACAGGGAACCGGTTC. Protein sequence: CASSNPGTGNRF.

This clonotype was detected only a few times. Given a much more abundant clone one base away, this may be a read error. This chain connects TRBV19 to TRBJ2-2; D is perhaps TRBD1 (6 bases). This CDR3 is built from 13 residues. Germline V lookup: CDR1 LNHDA, CDR2 SQIVND (reference sequence). This CDR3 reads CASSRQVTGELVF. CDR3 sequence (DNA): TGTGCCAGTAGCCGACAGGTTACCGGGGAGCTGGTTTTT. The full variable domain, completed using reference TRBV19 and TRBJ2-2, is DGGITQSPKYLFRKEGQNVTLSCEQNLNHDAMYWYRQDPGQGLRLIYYSQIVNDFQKGDIAEGYSVSREKKESFPLTVTSAQKNPTAFYLCASSRQVTGELVFGEGSRLTVL.

CDR3 region: CSVSAGREVAEQYF. The CDR3 DNA sequence: TGCAGTGTCAGCGCGGGGCGGGAGGTGGCCGAGCAGTACTTC. The J gene is TRBJ2-7, the V gene TRBV20-1; 8 bases agree with TRBD2. V gave up 7 bases and J gave up 6 bases; unmatched junction bases: 14. In germline, CDR1 is DFQATT, CDR2 SNEGSKA (reference sequence). CDR3 length: 14 residues.

This clonotype was picked up many times. The chain links TRBV20-1 to TRBJ2-2; 7 nucleotides match TRBD2. CDR1 is DFQATT, CDR2 SNEGSKA, per germline (reference sequence). This CDR3 contains 14 residues. Trimming took 4 bases from V and 1 from J; bases not matched to a gene: 3. CDR3 sequence: CSAKSGVNTGELFF. The CDR3 DNA reads as TGCAGTGCTAAGAGCGGGGTGAACACCGGGGAGCTGTTTTTT.

The table lists this clonotype with many counts. The chain recombines TRBV12-3 or TRBV12-4 with TRBJ2-5; D might be TRBD1 (5 bases). Trimming stripped 5 bases from V and 6 bases from J, with 16 bases between. This CDR3 comprises 14 residues. The CDR3 DNA reads TGTGCCAGCAGTCCTAGGGCAGGGCGAAAGACCCAGTACTTC. Translation gives CASSPRAGRKTQYF.

This chain connects TRBV24-1 to TRBJ2-2; perhaps TRBD2 as D (6 bases). Germline V gives CDR1 KGHDR, CDR2 SFDVKD. V was shortened by 6 bases and J by 3 bases, with 10 bases between the two germline ends. The CDR3 is made up of 14 amino acids. CDR3 nucleotide sequence: TGTGCCACCAGTAAGGGACTCGACACCGGGGAGCTGTTTTTT. Encoded protein: CATSKGLDTGELFF.

The chain has TRBV9 and TRBJ1-3; tentatively, D is TRBD1 (5 bases). The CDR3 consists of 17 residues. V shed 4 bases and J shed 0 bases, with 17 bases lying between them. Germline V gene sequence: CDR1 SGDLS, CDR2 YYNGEE. The CDR3 sequence: CASSLRWGGSSGNTIYF. The CDR3 DNA sequence: TGTGCCAGCAGCTTGAGGTGGGGGGGAAGCTCTGGAAACACCATATATTTT.

The chain has TRBV12-3 or TRBV12-4 and TRBJ2-5; 9 nucleotides align to TRBD1. This CDR3 has 14 residues. V gave up 6 bases and J gave up 1 base; unmatched junction bases: 3. CDR3 nucleotides: TGTGCCAGCAGAAAGGACAGGGGCCAAGAGACCCAGTACTTC. Translation: CASRKDRGQETQYF.

The chain is built from TRBV29-1 and TRBJ1-3, with D unresolved. Trimming removed 4 bases at V and 0 bases at J, with 7 bases between. Germline lookup yields CDR1 SQVTM and CDR2 ANQGSEA. The CDR3 has 13 residues. The CDR3 DNA is TGCAGCGTTGTCATGACCTCTGGAAACACCATATATTTT. Its protein product is CSVVMTSGNTIYF.

In this sample, this clonotype turned up a few times. The rearrangement links TRBV30 to TRBJ2-6; maybe TRBD2 (5 bases). Trimming pared 2 bases from V and 2 bases from J, leaving 10 bases between. Germline V gene lookup returns CDR1 GTSNPN and CDR2 SVGIG (reference sequence). The CDR3 length is 15 residues. The CDR3 reads CAWSRRGPGANVLTF. The DNA of the CDR3 is TGTGCCTGGAGTCGGAGAGGGCCTGGGGCCAACGTCCTGACTTTC.

Note on this clonotype: One junction end disagrees with the germline gene, perhaps due to a read error. The V gene is TRBV20-1, the J gene TRBJ1-4, with a possible D match to TRBD1 (6 bases). Germline CDR1 and CDR2: DFQATT and SNEGSKA (reference sequence). The CDR3 has 14 amino acids. The CDR3 here is CSARDAAGDEKLFF. Here the CDR3 DNA reads TGCAGCGCTAGAGATGCGGCAGGGGACGAAAAACTGTTTTTT.

This chain joins TRBV28 and TRBJ1-6; a possible D gene is TRBD1 (6 bases). Germline V gene lookup returns CDR1 MDHEN and CDR2 SYDVKM. The CDR3 is 16 amino acids. The V gene lost 11 bases and the J gene lost 7 bases, with 24 bases spanning the gap. Here the CDR3 reads CAARSPMGAGNSPLHF. DNA of the CDR3: TGTGCCGCTAGATCCCCCATGGGGGCTGGGAATTCACCCCTCCACTTT. Together with reference TRBV28 and TRBJ1-6, the CDR3 gives the full variable domain: DVKVTQSSRYLVKRTGEKVFLECVQDMDHENMFWYRQDPGLGLRLIYFSYDVKMKEKGDIPEGYSVSREKKERFSLILESASTNQTSMYLCAARSPMGAGNSPLHFGNGTRLTVT.

Regarding this clonotype: A much larger clone is a single base away; this may be a read error. This sequence joins TRBV10-3 and TRBJ2-7, with 7 bases lining up with TRBD1. The CDR3 extends over 15 amino acids. CDR1 and CDR2 (germline): ENHRY, SYGVKD. With V trimmed by 6 bases and J by 2 bases, 10 bases remained unmatched. CDR3 sequence reads: CAISPSWDRPYEQYF. DNA of the CDR3: TGTGCCATCAGCCCGAGCTGGGACAGACCCTACGAGCAGTACTTC.

In this sample, this clonotype turned up many times. The chain couples TRBV7-9 to TRBJ1-1, with D unresolved. The CDR3 runs to 14 residues. V lost 5 bases and J 5 bases, leaving 15 bases between the germline ends. Germline V lookup: CDR1 SEHNR, CDR2 FQNEAQ (reference sequence). CDR3 region: CASSPRGAKTEAFF. DNA for the CDR3: TGTGCCAGCAGCCCGCGTGGAGCCAAAACTGAAGCTTTCTTT.

The chain carries TRBV5-1 and TRBJ2-1; tentatively, D is TRBD2 (6 bases). The CDR3 is 15 amino acids. Germline V lookup: CDR1 SGHRS, CDR2 YFSETQ. V lost 0 bases to trimming and J lost 3 bases, with 10 bases between them. As DNA, the CDR3 is TGCGCCAGCAGCTTGGCTAGCGCTTACTACAATGAGCAGTTCTTC. Protein: CASSLASAYYNEQFF.

This clonotype was seen at least ten times. V usage is TRBV10-3 and J usage is TRBJ2-7; the D gene is possibly TRBD1 (6 bases). The ends were cut back, 9 bases at V and 1 base at J, with 16 bases in the middle. The CDR3 is 14 residues long. Germline CDR1 reads ENHRY; CDR2 reads SYGVKD. The CDR3: CAIQGSSTSYEQYF. As DNA, the CDR3 is TGTGCCATTCAGGGGTCGTCGACATCCTACGAGCAGTACTTC.

The chain recombines TRBV3-1 with TRBJ2-6, with 11 bases identical to TRBD1. Losses at the gene ends were 6 bases for V and 2 bases for J; bases not matched to a gene: 3. Germline CDR1 LGHDT, CDR2 YNNKEL (reference sequence). CDR3 size: 16 residues. Written as DNA, the CDR3 is TGTGCCAGCAGAACGGACAGGGGGCCTGGGGCCAACGTCCTGACTTTC. It yields the protein CASRTDRGPGANVLTF.

V usage is TRBV11-1 and J usage is TRBJ2-2, with 7 bases identical to TRBD1. The CDR3 runs 17 residues. Germline-derived CDR1 and CDR2 are SGHAT and FQDESV (reference sequence). V was clipped by 2 bases and J by 3 bases; unmatched bases: 9. CDR3 loop: CASSLSLGQEDTGELFF. DNA for the CDR3: TGTGCCAGCAGCTTAAGTCTCGGACAGGAAGACACCGGGGAGCTGTTTTTT.

This clonotype was observed at least ten times. The J gene is TRBJ2-4, the V gene TRBV10-3; tentative D call: TRBD1 (5 bases). V was pared by 2 bases and J by 0 bases, with 20 bases between. The CDR3 extends over 19 amino acids. CDR1 ENHRY and CDR2 SYGVKD come from the germline V gene. CDR3: CAISEQQGRDYLAKNIQYF. CDR3 nucleotide sequence: TGTGCCATCAGTGAGCAGCAGGGCAGGGATTACCTAGCCAAAAACATTCAGTACTTC.

This clonotype was seen a handful of times. The DNA for the CDR3 is TGTGCCAGCAGCTTGCCAGGGGTTAACTATGGCTACACCTTC. This gives the protein CASSLPGVNYGYTF. The rearrangement links TRBV5-6 to TRBJ1-2; D is possibly TRBD1 (6 bases). The germline V gene encodes CDR1 SGHDT and CDR2 YYEEEE. The CDR3 is 14 residues long. Trimming cost V 1 base and J 1 base, with 8 bases left between them.

V gene TRBV20-1 combines with J gene TRBJ2-7; TRBD1 matches 7 bases. V gave up 3 bases and J gave up 7 bases; unmatched junction bases: 9. The CDR3 totals 13 residues. Germline CDR1 is DFQATT and CDR2 is SNEGSKA (reference sequence). The CDR3 nucleotides are TGCAGTGCTAGTACAGGGGCCGATCGTGAGCAGTACTTC. Translation gives CSASTGADREQYF.

This clonotype has at least ten counts. The chain uses TRBV6-1 and TRBJ2-7; 11 bases line up with TRBD1. The junction had 8 bases not matched to a gene; V was cut back by 6 bases and J by 7 bases. There are 14 residues in the CDR3. Germline V gene lookup returns CDR1 MNHNS and CDR2 SASEGT. The CDR3: CASRIGQGAREQYF. CDR3 nucleotide sequence: TGTGCCAGCAGAATTGGACAGGGGGCAAGGGAGCAGTACTTC.

V and J are TRBV24-1 and TRBJ1-5; D is ambiguous. Germline loops: CDR1 KGHDR, CDR2 SFDVKD. CDR3 size: 13 residues. V lost 6 bases and J 3 bases, leaving 8 bases between the germline ends. The CDR3 here is CATSNGPNQPQHF. The DNA for the CDR3 is TGTGCCACCAGTAATGGGCCCAATCAGCCCCAGCATTTT.

This clonotype was found once. The chain employs TRBV25-1 and TRBJ2-1, with 9 bases aligning to TRBD2. The germline CDR1 and CDR2 sequences are MGHDK and SYGVNS. The CDR3 spans 14 residues. With 4 bases clipped from V and 5 bases from J, the junction kept 3 bases outside the gene matches. The CDR3 coding sequence is TGTGCCAGCAGTGGGTTAGCGGGAGACAATGAGCAGTTCTTC. Protein product: CASSGLAGDNEQFF.

This clonotype was counted many times. The chain couples TRBV5-1 to TRBJ1-5, with 7 bases lining up with TRBD1. Per germline, CDR1 SGHRS and CDR2 YFSETQ. V lost 4 bases and J lost 4; bases outside the gene matches: 8. There are 15 residues in the CDR3. CDR3 DNA sequence: TGCGCCAGCAGCGTAGGGACAGCTGTTAATCAGCCCCAGCATTTT. Its translation is CASSVGTAVNQPQHF.

This clonotype has a count of ten or more. This chain joins TRBV6-2 or TRBV6-3 and TRBJ1-4; D gene unclear. The CDR3 length is 12 residues. V was cut by 10 bases and J by 6 bases, with 12 bases left in between. The germline gives CDR1 MNHEY, CDR2 SVGEGT. In nucleotides, the CDR3 is TGTGCCACCCTCCCCGGGGATGAAAAACTGTTTTTT. This encodes CATLPGDEKLFF.

This clonotype was seen only once. The chain recombines TRBV19 with TRBJ1-5; D is unresolved. Looked up from germline, CDR1 is LNHDA and CDR2 is SQIVND (reference sequence). The CDR3 covers 12 residues. V was trimmed by 6 bases and J by 5 bases, leaving 8 bases between them. CDR3 DNA sequence: TGTGCCAGTAGCCCAAGGGATCAGCCCCAGCATTTT. This encodes CASSPRDQPQHF.